Following are 20 T cell receptor beta chains from one sample sequenced in a study of T cell responses to AZD1222 COVID-19 vaccine. Sequencing was performed with immunoSEQ multiplex PCR; in TCRdb, only in-frame clones are kept and a portion is missing. The table includes 150,000 to 200,000 clones, around 90% detected once. Sequences were derived from peripheral blood, sampled 28 days after the second AZD1222 dose. The receptors were sampled from an adult who received the AZD1222 COVID-19 vaccine.

The gene calls are TRBV7-2 and TRBJ1-1, with D perhaps TRBD1 (5 bases). Per the germline V gene, CDR1 is SGHTA and CDR2 is FQGNSA. This CDR3 has 15 residues. V shed 1 base and J shed 0 bases, with 9 bases lying between them. The CDR3 protein is CASSLDSGLNTEAFF. The CDR3 DNA reads as TGTGCCAGCAGCTTAGATTCAGGGCTGAACACTGAAGCTTTCTTT.

This chain joins TRBV10-1 and TRBJ1-2; TRBD1 aligns across 10 bases. Germline V gene data show CDR1 as WNHNN and CDR2 as SYGVQD (reference sequence). This CDR3 is 14 amino acids long. The V gene end was trimmed by 7 bases and the J gene end by 8 bases; junction bases not matched to a gene: 10. The CDR3 reads CASNRDRGVGGYTF. The CDR3 DNA reads TGCGCCAGCAACCGGGACAGGGGAGTCGGCGGCTACACCTTC.

V and J are TRBV5-6 and TRBJ2-7; 7 bases map to TRBD2. The CDR3 is made up of 15 amino acids. V was clipped by 5 bases and J by 0 bases; unmatched bases: 8. Germline V CDR1 and CDR2: SGHDT, YYEEEE. This chain's CDR3 is CASSLGASGSYEQYF. The CDR3 region has the DNA TGTGCCAGCAGTTTAGGAGCTAGCGGCTCCTACGAGCAGTACTTC.

This chain uses TRBV29-1 with TRBJ1-2; 8 bases are a match to TRBD1. The length of the CDR3 is 14 residues. Germline lookup yields CDR1 SQVTM and CDR2 ANQGSEA. J gave up 7 bases and V 2 bases, and 9 bases lay outside the gene matches. The CDR3 region has the DNA TGCAGCGTTGAAATACAGCAGGGGGCAAGTGGCTACACCTTC. This codes for CSVEIQQGASGYTF. The full variable domain, completed using reference TRBV29-1 and TRBJ1-2, is SAVISQKPSRDICQRGTSLTIQCQVDSQVTMMFWYRQQPGQSLTLIATANQGSEATYESGFVIDKFPISRPNLTFSTLTVSNMSPEDSSIYLCSVEIQQGASGYTFGSGTRLTVV.

For the CDR3, the DNA is TGTGCCAGCAGTTTGGGCACAGGCTATGGCTACACCTTC. Its translation is CASSLGTGYGYTF. J is TRBJ1-2 and V is TRBV27; a possible D gene is TRBD1 (5 bases). The CDR3 has 13 residues. The germline V gene has CDR1 MNHEY and CDR2 SMNVEV (reference sequence). Trimming cost V 3 bases and J 4 bases, with 9 bases left between them.

The CDR3 DNA reads TGTGCCAGCAGTGCCCGACAGGGCCCCACAGATACGCAGTATTTT. Translation gives CASSARQGPTDTQYF. V and J are TRBV2 and TRBJ2-3, with 7 bases lining up with TRBD1. V was pared by 4 bases and J by 2 bases, with 6 bases of the junction left unmatched. The CDR3 is 15 amino acids. Germline lookup yields CDR1 SNHLY and CDR2 FYNNEI.

The chain is built from TRBV6-5 and TRBJ2-3, with D possibly TRBD2 on 6 matching bases. The ends were cut back, 7 bases at V and 0 bases at J, with 11 bases in the middle. The germline CDR1 and CDR2 sequences are MNHEY and SVGAGI. The CDR3 is made up of 14 amino acids. The CDR3 region is CASKEGPSTDTQYF. CDR3 coding DNA: TGTGCCAGCAAGGAGGGGCCTAGCACAGATACGCAGTATTTT.

This rearrangement joins TRBV7-8 to TRBJ2-7, with TRBD2 as a possible D gene (5 bases). V lost 1 base and J lost 5, with 15 bases in between. Germline V gene lookup returns CDR1 SGHVS and CDR2 FQNEAQ. The length of the CDR3 is 15 residues. CDR3 loop: CASSLESRPGNEQYF. The CDR3 DNA is TGTGCCAGCAGCTTAGAATCACGGCCGGGGAACGAGCAGTACTTC. Full variable domain (missing parts from reference TRBV7-8 and TRBJ2-7): GAGVSQSPRYKVAKRGQDVALRCDPISGHVSLFWYQQALGQGPEFLTYFQNEAQLDKSGLPSDRFFAERPEGSVSTLKIQRTQQEDSAVYLCASSLESRPGNEQYFGPGTRLTVT.

This clone came up once. The chain couples TRBV6-2 or TRBV6-3 to TRBJ1-3, with D uncertain. The CDR3 totals 13 residues. The V and J ends lost 2 bases and 9 bases respectively, with 11 bases between them. CDR1 MNHEY and CDR2 SVGEGT come from the germline V gene. The CDR3 DNA sequence: TGTGCCAGCAGTTACGGGCCGGCGGGCACCATATATTTT. This encodes CASSYGPAGTIYF.

The chain has TRBV6-2 or TRBV6-3 and TRBJ1-1, with 7 bases fitting TRBD1. CDR1 is MNHEY, CDR2 SVGEGT, per germline. This CDR3 has 18 amino acids. Trimming cost V 6 bases and J 2 bases; bases outside gene matches: 18. The CDR3 is CASSLLGTPGQPNTEAFF. The CDR3 DNA reads TGTGCCAGCAGCTTATTGGGGACTCCGGGACAGCCTAACACTGAAGCTTTCTTT.

CDR3 sequence reads: CAIPGQGASNSPLHF. In DNA form, the CDR3 reads TGTGCCATTCCGGGACAGGGCGCGTCTAATTCACCCCTCCACTTT. V gene TRBV2 combines with J gene TRBJ1-6; 9 bases fit TRBD1. V gave up 10 bases and J gave up 6 bases; unmatched junction bases: 10. The CDR3 has 15 amino acids. Germline CDR1 reads SNHLY; CDR2 reads FYNNEI. The whole variable domain, remainder taken from reference TRBV2 and TRBJ1-6, is EPEVTQTPSHQVTQMGQEVILRCVPISNHLYFYWYRQILGQKVEFLVSFYNNEISEKSEIFDDQFSVERPDGSNFTLKIRSTKLEDSAMYFCAIPGQGASNSPLHFGNGTRLTVT.

The chain recombines TRBV4-3 with TRBJ2-7; 11 bases align to TRBD2. The CDR3 consists of 15 residues. Looked up from germline, CDR1 is LGHNA and CDR2 is YSLEER. The V segment lost 4 bases and the J segment 7 bases; nucleotides outside the gene matches: 9. CDR3 nucleotides: TGCGCCAGCAGCCTTCTAGCGGGAGGAGCAAGGGAGCAGTACTTC. Translating gives CASSLLAGGAREQYF.

This chain connects TRBV27 to TRBJ2-1, with 8 bases identical to TRBD2. Germline trimming cut 3 bases from V and 6 bases from J; bases unmatched to any gene: 7. The CDR3 sequence is 15 residues long. Germline CDR1 MNHEY, CDR2 SMNVEV (reference sequence). CDR3: CASSFGGARVNEQFF. Written as DNA, the CDR3 is TGTGCCAGCAGTTTCGGGGGGGCTAGGGTCAATGAGCAGTTCTTC.

The chain links TRBV28 to TRBJ1-2; D not resolved. The length of the CDR3 is 11 residues. V was clipped by 5 bases and J by 4 bases, with 5 bases between them. Germline V gives CDR1 MDHEN, CDR2 SYDVKM. CDR3 sequence (DNA): TGTGCCAGCAGTGTCGGCTATGGCTACACCTTC. Protein product: CASSVGYGYTF.

The J gene is TRBJ2-1, the V gene TRBV12-3 or TRBV12-4; D is perhaps TRBD2 (5 bases). V lost 2 bases to trimming and J lost 5 bases, with 7 bases between them. The CDR3 runs to 13 residues. CDR3 coding DNA: TGTGCCAGCAGTTTAATCGGGGACAATGAGCAGTTCTTC. This encodes CASSLIGDNEQFF.

This clone was seen once. The CDR3: CASSPLSQGIDTEAFF. The CDR3 DNA is TGTGCCAGCAGCCCCTTGTCCCAGGGTATCGACACTGAAGCTTTCTTT. This chain uses TRBV9 with TRBJ1-1; maybe TRBD1 (5 bases). Germline lookup yields CDR1 SGDLS and CDR2 YYNGEE. The CDR3 sequence is 16 residues long. V was pared by 4 bases and J by 3 bases, with 19 bases between.

This chain uses TRBV7-5 with TRBJ1-1; the listed D gene, TRBD1, was not tested against the DNA. TRBV7-5 is a recognized pseudogene. This CDR3 is 19 amino acids long. The CDR3 reads CARSLSGRGDVLMNTEAFF. Written as DNA, the CDR3 is TGTGCCAGAAGCTTGTCTGGCAGGGGGGACGTTCTGATGAACACTGAAGCTTTCTTT.

This chain uses TRBV5-6 with TRBJ2-3, with 9 bases matching TRBD2. The CDR3 covers 16 residues. Germline V lookup: CDR1 SGHDT, CDR2 YYEEEE. The trim removed 4 bases at V and 1 base at J, leaving 7 bases unmatched. The CDR3 bases are TGTGCCAGCAGCATGCGCTCTAGCGGGGGCACAGATACGCAGTATTTT. Translation: CASSMRSSGGTDTQYF.

The rearrangement links TRBV5-6 to TRBJ1-1; D remains ambiguous. The length of the CDR3 is 13 residues. The ends were cut back, 3 bases at V and 8 bases at J, with 14 bases in the middle. Germline CDR1 and CDR2: SGHDT and YYEEEE. DNA for the CDR3: TGTGCCAGCAGCTCGCCATGGGAGGGAGAAGCTTTCTTT. Amino acid sequence: CASSSPWEGEAFF. Supplemented by reference TRBV5-6 and TRBJ1-1, the full variable domain reads DAGVTQSPTHLIKTRGQQVTLRCSPKSGHDTVSWYQQALGQGPQFIFQYYEEEERQRGNFPDRFSGHQFPNYSSELNVNALLLGDSALYLCASSSPWEGEAFFGQGTRLTVV.

This chain connects TRBV2 to TRBJ2-1; D possibly corresponds to TRBD1 (5 bases). CDR1 is SNHLY and CDR2 is FYNNEI in the germline V gene. This CDR3 has 17 residues. Trimming took off 4 bases at V and 5 bases at J, with 21 bases between the two ends. The chain's CDR3 is CASSGGRGSILDNEQFF. CDR3 nucleotide sequence: TGTGCCAGCAGTGGGGGAAGGGGCAGCATCTTGGACAATGAGCAGTTCTTC.